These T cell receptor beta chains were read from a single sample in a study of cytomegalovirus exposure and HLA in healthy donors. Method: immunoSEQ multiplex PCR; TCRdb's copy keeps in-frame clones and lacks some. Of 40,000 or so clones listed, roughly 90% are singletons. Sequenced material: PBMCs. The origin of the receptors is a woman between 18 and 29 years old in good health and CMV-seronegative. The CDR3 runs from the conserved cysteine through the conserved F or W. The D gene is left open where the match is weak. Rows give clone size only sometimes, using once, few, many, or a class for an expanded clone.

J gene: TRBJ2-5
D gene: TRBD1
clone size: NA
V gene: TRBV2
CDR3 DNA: TGTGCCAGCAGGCTCGATACAGGGGGAGCTACCCAGTACTTC
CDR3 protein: CASRLDTGGATQYF

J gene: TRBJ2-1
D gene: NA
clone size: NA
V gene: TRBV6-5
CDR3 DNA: TGTGCCAGCAGTTACTCCGATGAGGTGAATGAGCAGTTCTTC
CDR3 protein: CASSYSDEVNEQFF

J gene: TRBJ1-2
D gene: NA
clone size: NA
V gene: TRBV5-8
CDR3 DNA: TGTGCCAGCAGCTTAAGGTACCAGCAGGGAAATGGCTACACCTTC
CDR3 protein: CASSLRYQQGNGYTF

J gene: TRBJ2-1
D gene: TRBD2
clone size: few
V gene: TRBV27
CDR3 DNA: TGTGCCAGCATCCCTTGGACGGGAGGGAGGATGCATGAGCAGTTCTTC
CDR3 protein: CASIPWTGGRMHEQFF

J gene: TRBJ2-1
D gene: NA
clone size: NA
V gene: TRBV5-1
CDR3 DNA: TGCGCCAGCAGCGCACAGAAATCGGCTAACAATGAGCAGTTCTTC
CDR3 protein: CASSAQKSANNEQFF

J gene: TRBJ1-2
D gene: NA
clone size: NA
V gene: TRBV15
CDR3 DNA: TGTGCCACCAGCAGAGATGGTACGGGTCTGGGTGGCTACACCTTC
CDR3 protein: CATSRDGTGLGGYTF

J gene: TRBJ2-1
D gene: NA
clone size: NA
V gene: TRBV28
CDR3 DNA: TGTGCCAGCAGTTTAATATCCCAGGGAAGGGATGAGCAGTTCTTC
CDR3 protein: CASSLISQGRDEQFF

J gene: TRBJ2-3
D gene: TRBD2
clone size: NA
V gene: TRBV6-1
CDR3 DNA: TGTGCCAGCAGTGCGATAGCGGGAGTGGGCACAGATACGCAGTATTTT
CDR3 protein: CASSAIAGVGTDTQYF

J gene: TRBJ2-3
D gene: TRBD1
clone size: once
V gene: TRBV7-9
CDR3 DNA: TGTGCCACCATTCCCGGGACAGGGACAGATACGCAGTATTTT
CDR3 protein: CATIPGTGTDTQYF

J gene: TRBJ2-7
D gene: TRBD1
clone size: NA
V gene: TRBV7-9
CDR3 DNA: TGTGCCAGCAGCTTAGCCTCTATATTGACAGGGGTTTCCTACGAGCAGTACTTC
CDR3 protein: CASSLASILTGVSYEQYF

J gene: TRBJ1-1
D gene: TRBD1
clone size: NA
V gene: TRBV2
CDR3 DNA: TGTGCCAGCAGGGACAGGGGGGGTAGTGAAGCTTTCTTT
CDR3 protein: CASRDRGGSEAFF

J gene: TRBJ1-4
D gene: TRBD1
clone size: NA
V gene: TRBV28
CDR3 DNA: TGTGCCAGCAGTTTATCCTTCGGGACAGGGAGTGAAAAACTGTTTTTT
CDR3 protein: CASSLSFGTGSEKLFF

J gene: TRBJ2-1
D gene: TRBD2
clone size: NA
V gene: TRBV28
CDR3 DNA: TGTGCCAGCAGCCCCCATGCGGGAGGGTACAATGAGCAGTTCTTC
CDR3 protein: CASSPHAGGYNEQFF

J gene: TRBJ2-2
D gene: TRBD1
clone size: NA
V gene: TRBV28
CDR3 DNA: TGTGCCATTCCCCGGGACAGGGAGACCTTCGCGAACACCGGGGAGCTGTTTTTT
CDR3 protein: CAIPRDRETFANTGELFF

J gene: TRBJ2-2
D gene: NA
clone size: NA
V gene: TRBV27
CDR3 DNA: TGTGCCAGCAGCTACAACACCGGGGAGCTGTTTTTT
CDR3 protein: CASSYNTGELFF

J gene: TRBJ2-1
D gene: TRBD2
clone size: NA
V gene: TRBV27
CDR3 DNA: TGTGCCAGCAGTTTAGCGGGAGGTGGCTATGAGCAGTTCTTC
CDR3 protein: CASSLAGGGYEQFF

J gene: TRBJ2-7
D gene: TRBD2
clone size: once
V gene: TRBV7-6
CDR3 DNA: TGTGCCAGCAGCTTAGCGGGGAGTAGCGGGAGTTTCTACGAGCAGTACTTC
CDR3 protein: CASSLAGSSGSFYEQYF

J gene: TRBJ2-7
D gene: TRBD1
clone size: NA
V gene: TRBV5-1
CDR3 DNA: TGCGCCAGCAGCTTCCGGGCTAGGACAGGCTCCTACGAGCAGTACTTC
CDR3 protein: CASSFRARTGSYEQYF

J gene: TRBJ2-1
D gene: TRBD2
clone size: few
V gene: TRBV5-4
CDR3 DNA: TGTGCCAGCAGCCTGACTAGCGGGAGCGGTGAGCAGTTCTTC
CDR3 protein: CASSLTSGSGEQFF

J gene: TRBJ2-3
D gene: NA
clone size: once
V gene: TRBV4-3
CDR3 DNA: TGCGCCTGCAGCCAAAGGACTAGCACAGATACGCAGTATTTT
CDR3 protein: CACSQRTSTDTQYF